This TCR beta chain was documented in a study of blood T cell repertoires in COVID-19. Whole-study context: The United States, Italy and Spain supplied acute and convalescent COVID-19 samples. In each case, the material was cDNA or gDNA derived from T cells, B-cell-depleted T cells, or PBMCs.

Methods used by the authors: Amplification with reference gene primers provided the estimates of nucleated cell counts. Repertoires were generated with immunoSEQ multiplex PCR, while TCRdb's copy carries only in-frame clones and drops some. The V and J calls and the clone size are those of that table, but D and trimming were determined from the DNA. The table records about 110,000 clones, just over 70% of them present only once. The germline V gene encodes CDR1 MNHEY and CDR2 SVGAGI. The CDR3 consists of 12 residues. The germline V and J ends were trimmed by 6 bases and 4 bases, with 9 bases remaining between them.

The specimen was peripheral blood. This TCR was recovered from a woman aged 40 to 55 with acute or convalescent COVID-19. V usage is TRBV6-5 and J usage is TRBJ1-2; no clear D gene. The CDR3 is CASRRESYGYTF. The CDR3 DNA is TGTGCCAGCAGGCGCGAATCCTATGGCTACACCTTC.